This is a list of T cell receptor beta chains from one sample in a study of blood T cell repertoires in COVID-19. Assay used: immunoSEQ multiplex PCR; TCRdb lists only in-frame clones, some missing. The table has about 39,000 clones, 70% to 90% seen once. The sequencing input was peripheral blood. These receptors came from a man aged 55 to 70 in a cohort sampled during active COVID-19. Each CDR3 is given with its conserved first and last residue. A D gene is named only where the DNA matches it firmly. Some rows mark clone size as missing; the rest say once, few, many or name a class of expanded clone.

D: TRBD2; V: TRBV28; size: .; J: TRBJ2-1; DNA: TGTGCCAGCAGGAAAACCCCGGGACTAGCGGGAGGGAATGAGCAGTTCTTC; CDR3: CASRKTPGLAGGNEQFF
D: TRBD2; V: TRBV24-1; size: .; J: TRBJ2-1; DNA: TGTGCCACCAGTGATCACGGGGGGATGCGGAGTCCTGAGCAGTTCTTC; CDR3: CATSDHGGMRSPEQFF
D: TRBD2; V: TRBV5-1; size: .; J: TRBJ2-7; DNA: TGCGCCAGCAGCCCCATGGGGGGGTACGAGCAGTACTTC; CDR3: CASSPMGGYEQYF
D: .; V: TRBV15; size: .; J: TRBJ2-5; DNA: TGTGCCACCAGCAGAGTAATACAGGGAGGGGAGACCCAGTACTTC; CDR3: CATSRVIQGGETQYF
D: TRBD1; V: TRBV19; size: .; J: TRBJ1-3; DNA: TGTGCCAGTAGTAGGACAGGAGCCGGAAACACCATATATTTT; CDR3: CASSRTGAGNTIYF
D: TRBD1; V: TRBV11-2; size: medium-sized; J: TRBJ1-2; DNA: TGTGCCAGCAGCCATTACGGGACAGCCGACTATGGCTACACCTTC; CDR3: CASSHYGTADYGYTF
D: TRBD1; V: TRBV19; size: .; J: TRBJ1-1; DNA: TGTGCCAGTAGTACCGGGACAGGGCATAGTTTTTCTGAAGCTTTCTTT; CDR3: CASSTGTGHSFSEAFF
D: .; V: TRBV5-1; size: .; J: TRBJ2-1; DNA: TGCGCCAGCAGCTTGTGGGGGCATAGCTCCTACAATGAGCAGTTCTTC; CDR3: CASSLWGHSSYNEQFF
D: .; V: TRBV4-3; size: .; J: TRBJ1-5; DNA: TGCGCCAGCAGCCAAGATGCGGCCAGGGTGAATCAGCCCCAGCATTTT; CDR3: CASSQDAARVNQPQHF
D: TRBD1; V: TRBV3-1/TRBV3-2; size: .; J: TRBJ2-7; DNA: TGTGCCAGCAGCCAAGGGCCCCTGGACAGGGGAGCCGAGCAGTACTTC; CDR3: CASSQGPLDRGAEQYF
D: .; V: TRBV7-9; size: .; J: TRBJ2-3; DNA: TGTGCCAGCAGCCATGGCACAGATACGCAGTATTTT; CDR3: CASSHGTDTQYF
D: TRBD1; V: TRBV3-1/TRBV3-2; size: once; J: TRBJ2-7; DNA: TGTGCCAGCAGCCGCCCCGGGACAGGGTCCCACGAGCAGTACTTC; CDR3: CASSRPGTGSHEQYF
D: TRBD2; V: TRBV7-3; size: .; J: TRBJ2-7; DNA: TGTGCCAGCAGCTTAATTCCGGGACTAGGGGTCGACGAGCAGTACTTC; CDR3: CASSLIPGLGVDEQYF
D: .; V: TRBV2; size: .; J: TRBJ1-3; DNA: TGTGCCAGCAGTGCTAGAAACACCATATATTTT; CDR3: CASSARNTIYF
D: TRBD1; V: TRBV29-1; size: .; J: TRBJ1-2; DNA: TGCAGCGTTGAAGAGGACAGGCTGGTCTATGGCTACACCTTC; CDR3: CSVEEDRLVYGYTF
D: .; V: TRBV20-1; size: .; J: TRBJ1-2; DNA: TGCAGTGCTAGTGCTACAGAAACTAACTATGGCTACACCTTC; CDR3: CSASATETNYGYTF
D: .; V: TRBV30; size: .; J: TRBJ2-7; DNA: TGTGCCTGGAGCGCTGGGCGGGCTGACGAGCAGTACTTC; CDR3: CAWSAGRADEQYF
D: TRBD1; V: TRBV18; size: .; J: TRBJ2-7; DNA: TGTGCCAGCTCACGCTCGACAGGGAACTACGAGCAGTACTTC; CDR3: CASSRSTGNYEQYF
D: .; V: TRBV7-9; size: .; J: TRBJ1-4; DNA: TGTGCCAGCAGCCTGGCTTTTCCAGCAACTAATGAAAAACTGTTTTTT; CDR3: CASSLAFPATNEKLFF
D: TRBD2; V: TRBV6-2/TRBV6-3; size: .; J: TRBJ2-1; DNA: TGTGCCAGCAGTTACTCTCCTCCGACTAGCGGGATTTACAATGAGCAGTTCTTC; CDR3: CASSYSPPTSGIYNEQFF
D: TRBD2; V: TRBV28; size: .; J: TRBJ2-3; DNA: TGTGCCGGCTTTAGCGGGGGGAACCTCACAGATACGCAGTATTTT; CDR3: CAGFSGGNLTDTQYF
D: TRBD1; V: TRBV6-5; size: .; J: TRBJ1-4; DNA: TGTGCCAGCAGACCGTCGGGACAGAATGAAAAACTGTTTTTT; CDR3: CASRPSGQNEKLFF
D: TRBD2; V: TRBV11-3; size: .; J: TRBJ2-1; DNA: TGTGCCAGCAGCCGCGGGAGCACGTCCGAGAATGAGCAGTTCTTC; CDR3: CASSRGSTSENEQFF
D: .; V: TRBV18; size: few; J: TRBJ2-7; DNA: TGTGCCAGCTCACCCGACAGGTCCGTGGGCGAGCAGTACTTC; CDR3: CASSPDRSVGEQYF
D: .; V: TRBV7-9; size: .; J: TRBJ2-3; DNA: TGTGCCAGCAGCTTAGGGCTAGCAGTTCGAACAGATACGCAGTATTTT; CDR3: CASSLGLAVRTDTQYF